This is a list of T cell receptor beta chains from one sample in a study of T cell responses to AZD1222 COVID-19 vaccine. Assay: immunoSEQ multiplex PCR; the TCRdb copy retains only in-frame clones and omits some. Here the sample spans some 170,000 clones, around 94% being singletons. This specimen was peripheral blood, taken 28 days after the second AZD1222 dose. The receptor source for this set is an adult who received the AZD1222 COVID-19 vaccine. Both conserved end residues are part of each CDR3. D genes are given only for firm matches. Some rows mark clone size as missing; the rest say once, few, many or name a class of expanded clone.

V	D	size	J	DNA	CDR3
TRBV6-2/TRBV6-3	TRBD1	NA	TRBJ1-1	TGTGCCAGCAGTTACCTGACAGGGCCAAACACTGAAGCTTTCTTT	CASSYLTGPNTEAFF
TRBV19	TRBD1	NA	TRBJ1-2	TGTGCCAGTAGTCCTACAGGGGCTGGCTACACCTTC	CASSPTGAGYTF
TRBV30	NA	NA	TRBJ1-5	TGTGCCTGGAGTGGTGGTCAAAGCAATCAGCCCCAGCATTTT	CAWSGGQSNQPQHF
TRBV9	TRBD2	NA	TRBJ2-7	TGTGCCAGCAGCGCCTCAGGACTAGCGGGATGGTACGAGCAGTACTTC	CASSASGLAGWYEQYF
TRBV4-1	TRBD1	NA	TRBJ2-7	TGCGCCAGCAGCCAAACCATACAGGGGGCTACGAAGTACTTC	CASSQTIQGATKYF
TRBV7-2	TRBD1	few	TRBJ1-1	TGTGCCAGCAGCTCCTACAGGGGCGGAGAGACTGAAGCTTTCTTT	CASSSYRGGETEAFF
TRBV11-2	TRBD1	NA	TRBJ1-4	TGTGCCAGCAGCTACAGGGGCAGTTCCACTAATGAAAAACTGTTTTTT	CASSYRGSSTNEKLFF
TRBV29-1	TRBD1	NA	TRBJ1-2	TGCAGCACCCGACAGGGGGCGGGAGGCTACACCTTC	CSTRQGAGGYTF
TRBV30	NA	NA	TRBJ2-1	TGTGCCTGGAGTTTCGTGGGGGCGTTCGGCAATGAGCAGTTCTTC	CAWSFVGAFGNEQFF
TRBV5-5	NA	NA	TRBJ2-7	TGTGCCAGCAGCTTGGAAAACTTCTTGGTCTACGAGCAGTACTTC	CASSLENFLVYEQYF
TRBV29-1	NA	NA	TRBJ2-7	TGCAGCGTTGAAGAGGGATTATCGATGGAAAACGAGCAGTACTTC	CSVEEGLSMENEQYF
TRBV14	NA	NA	TRBJ2-1	TGTGCCAGCAGCCAAGATAGGATAGGTGAGCAGTTCTTC	CASSQDRIGEQFF
TRBV27	TRBD2	NA	TRBJ2-7	TGTGCCAGCAGTACATCTAGCGGGACCCTATTCTACGAGCAGTACTTC	CASSTSSGTLFYEQYF
TRBV5-1	TRBD1	NA	TRBJ2-5	TGCGCCAGCAGCTTGGGACAGGGGGTCGAGACCCAGTACTTC	CASSLGQGVETQYF
TRBV15	TRBD1	NA	TRBJ1-5	TGTGCCACCAGCAGGGAAAGACAGGGTGACAATCAGCCCCAGCATTTT	CATSRERQGDNQPQHF